These 28 T cell receptor beta chains share one sample of origin, sequenced in a study of blood T cell repertoires in COVID-19. Libraries were prepared by immunoSEQ multiplex PCR; TCRdb keeps only in-frame clonotypes and omits some of them. The sample has roughly 240,000 clones, 85% seen once. Sequencing was performed on PBMCs or T cells enriched from blood (not recorded which). The receptors come from a woman between 45 and 65 years old with acute COVID-19.

This clone was observed once. The V gene is TRBV9, the J gene TRBJ1-3; 8 bases map to TRBD1. Per germline, CDR1 SGDLS and CDR2 YYNGEE. The trim removed 3 bases at V and 4 bases at J, leaving 6 bases unmatched. The CDR3 covers 15 residues. The DNA of the CDR3 is TGTGCCAGCAGCGCCCGGACAGGGCCCGGAAACACCATATATTTT. This encodes CASSARTGPGNTIYF.

The chain employs TRBV5-4 and TRBJ1-1; 9 bases fit TRBD1. J lost 6 bases, V lost 2 bases, and 8 bases had no gene match. The length of the CDR3 is 15 residues. The V gene's germline CDR1 is SGHNT and CDR2 YYREEE (reference sequence). The DNA for the CDR3 is TGTGCCAGCAGCTTCCGAGACAGGGGGTTACCTGAAGCTTTCTTT. Its translation: CASSFRDRGLPEAFF.

The V call is TRBV7-2, the J call TRBJ2-7, with 11 bases aligning to TRBD1. CDR3 length equals 14 residues. V lost 6 bases to trimming and J lost 5 bases; unmatched junction nucleotides: 6. CDR1 and CDR2 (germline): SGHTA, FQGNSA. The CDR3 sequence: CASSQGQGANEQYF. CDR3 bases: TGTGCCAGCAGTCAAGGACAGGGGGCGAACGAGCAGTACTTC.

The gene calls are TRBV5-1 and TRBJ2-3; TRBD2 aligns across 9 bases. V lost 2 bases to trimming and J lost 5 bases; unmatched junction nucleotides: 3. This CDR3 has 14 residues. Germline-derived CDR1 and CDR2 are SGHRS and YFSETQ. This CDR3 is CASSFSSGEDTQYF. CDR3 DNA sequence: TGCGCCAGCAGCTTCTCTAGCGGGGAAGATACGCAGTATTTT.

The gene calls are TRBV5-1 and TRBJ1-2, with D hard to call. Germline V gene sequence: CDR1 SGHRS, CDR2 YFSETQ. This CDR3 region has 14 residues. V dropped 1 base and J dropped 4 bases, with 11 bases sitting between them. CDR3 DNA sequence: TGCGCCAGCAGCTTGAACAGCGGATCCTATGGCTACACCTTC. Translated, it gives CASSLNSGSYGYTF.

This clone has just one count. Other DNA variants within this sample encode the same CDR3. This chain uses TRBV12-3 or TRBV12-4 with TRBJ1-1; perhaps TRBD1 as D (5 bases). This CDR3 has 13 amino acids. V was shortened by 1 base and J by 5 bases, with 8 bases between the two germline ends. The CDR3 protein is CASSLGEGTEAFF. The DNA for the CDR3 is TGTGCCAGCAGTTTAGGGGAGGGGACTGAAGCTTTCTTT.

The J gene is TRBJ1-6, the V gene TRBV5-4; 8 bases are shared with TRBD1. V shed 4 bases, J shed 5 bases, and the junction held 5 bases outside the gene matches. This CDR3 is 15 amino acids long. The germline V gene has CDR1 SGHNT and CDR2 YYREEE (reference sequence). CDR3 loop: CASSTTGADNSPLHF. DNA for the CDR3: TGTGCCAGCAGCACGACAGGGGCGGATAATTCACCCCTCCACTTT.

The genes are TRBV29-1 and TRBJ2-3; tentatively, D is TRBD2 (5 bases). The CDR3 length is 13 residues. V lost 5 bases, J lost 4 bases, and 13 bases lay in between. The germline V gene has CDR1 SQVTM and CDR2 ANQGSEA. Here the CDR3 DNA reads TGCAGCGTTAATCGGGCGGGCGCAGATACGCAGTATTTT. This encodes CSVNRAGADTQYF.

This clone was picked up one time. This chain uses TRBV5-4 with TRBJ1-1, with D possibly being TRBD1 (5 bases). The CDR3 length is 15 residues. With 0 bases removed from V and 0 bases from J, the gap between germline ends came to 9 bases. In germline, CDR1 is SGHNT, CDR2 YYREEE (reference sequence). CDR3 loop: CASSLGGDLNTEAFF. The CDR3 DNA reads TGTGCCAGCAGCTTGGGGGGGGACCTGAACACTGAAGCTTTCTTT.

V is TRBV3-1 (or the pseudogene TRBV3-2) and J is TRBJ1-1, with a weak D call TRBD1 (6 bases). The germline V gene has CDR1 LGHDT and CDR2 YNNKEL (reference sequence). The CDR3 loop spans 14 amino acids. With 6 bases removed from V and 2 bases from J, the gap between germline ends came to 13 bases. CDR3 coding DNA: TGTGCCAGCAGGACGACAGGAGGTAACACTGAAGCTTTCTTT. It codes for CASRTTGGNTEAFF.

J is TRBJ1-1 and V is TRBV5-1, with a possible D match to TRBD1 (6 bases). There are 15 residues in the CDR3. The germline CDR1 and CDR2 sequences are SGHRS and YFSETQ. V lost 2 bases, J lost 1 base, and 12 bases lay in between. CDR3 region: CASSFEGGRNTEAFF. CDR3 nucleotide sequence: TGCGCCAGCAGCTTTGAGGGGGGGCGGAACACTGAAGCTTTCTTT. Complete variable domain (other parts from reference TRBV5-1 and TRBJ1-1): KAGVTQTPRYLIKTRGQQVTLSCSPISGHRSVSWYQQTPGQGLQFLFEYFSETQRNKGNFPGRFSGRQFSNSRSEMNVSTLELGDSALYLCASSFEGGRNTEAFFGQGTRLTVV.

This rearrangement joins TRBV4-3 to TRBJ1-6; 9 nucleotides agree with TRBD1. V was pared by 0 bases and J by 8 bases, with 2 bases of the junction left unmatched. Germline V lookup: CDR1 LGHNA, CDR2 YSLEER. The CDR3 is 15 amino acids. The CDR3 loop reads CASSQDDRGDSPLHF. DNA of the CDR3: TGCGCCAGCAGCCAAGATGACAGGGGGGATTCACCCCTCCACTTT.

Many counts were recorded for this clone. The chain joins TRBV7-2 to TRBJ2-7; D call uncertain. V was shortened by 1 base and J by 2 bases, with 12 bases between the two germline ends. This CDR3 region has 15 residues. The germline V gene encodes CDR1 SGHTA and CDR2 FQGNSA. CDR3 nucleotides: TGTGCCAGCAGCTTAGTACCTGCAGATACCTACGAGCAGTACTTC. This translates into CASSLVPADTYEQYF.

The chain is built from TRBV2 and TRBJ2-7; unclear D gene. V lost 5 bases, J lost 2 bases, and 10 bases lay in between. From germline, CDR1 is SNHLY and CDR2 FYNNEI. CDR3 length: 13 amino acids. DNA for the CDR3: TGTGCCAGCAGTCTACCTCCGACCTACGAGCAGTACTTC. This encodes CASSLPPTYEQYF. Complete variable domain (other parts from reference TRBV2 and TRBJ2-7): EPEVTQTPSHQVTQMGQEVILRCVPISNHLYFYWYRQILGQKVEFLVSFYNNEISEKSEIFDDQFSVERPDGSNFTLKIRSTKLEDSAMYFCASSLPPTYEQYFGPGTRLTVT.

The rearrangement links TRBV10-3 to TRBJ1-6; 9 bases map to TRBD1. Germline V gene lookup returns CDR1 ENHRY and CDR2 SYGVKD. This CDR3 comprises 17 residues. V gave up 2 bases and J gave up 7 bases; unmatched junction bases: 9. The CDR3 DNA follows: TGTGCCATCAGTGAGGTCGCGGGAGACAGGGGGAATTCACCCCTCCACTTT. Translation gives CAISEVAGDRGNSPLHF.

V usage is TRBV9 and J usage is TRBJ1-5; 11 bases are shared with TRBD1. Germline CDR1 reads SGDLS; CDR2 reads YYNGEE. This CDR3 is built from 15 residues. With 4 bases clipped from V and 7 bases from J, the junction kept 7 bases outside the gene matches. The CDR3: CASSPGQGARQPQHF. The CDR3 region has the DNA TGTGCCAGCAGCCCAGGACAGGGGGCGAGGCAGCCCCAGCATTTT.

This clone appeared once. The V gene is TRBV11-3, the J gene TRBJ2-7; no clear D gene. V lost 3 bases to trimming and J lost 1 base, with 7 bases between them. Germline V gene lookup returns CDR1 SGHNT and CDR2 YENEEA. This CDR3 region has 13 residues. The CDR3 loop is CASSFDTSYEQYF. CDR3 in DNA: TGTGCCAGCAGCTTCGACACATCCTACGAGCAGTACTTC.

This clone showed up just once. The genes are TRBV6-5 and TRBJ1-1; 7 positions match TRBD1. Trimming cost V 0 bases and J 3 bases; bases outside gene matches: 1. Germline assignment: CDR1 MNHEY and CDR2 SVGAGI. The CDR3 consists of 14 residues. The CDR3 DNA reads TGTGCCAGCAGTTACTCCGACAGGGACACTGAAGCTTTCTTT. Protein: CASSYSDRDTEAFF.

The V call is TRBV2, the J call TRBJ1-5, with a weak D call TRBD1 (6 bases). Trimming took off 5 bases at V and 6 bases at J, with 11 bases between the two ends. CDR1 SNHLY and CDR2 FYNNEI come from the germline V gene. The CDR3 sequence is 13 residues long. The CDR3 DNA reads TGTGCCAGCAGTTCAGGGGAAGGTCAGCCCCAGCATTTT. This translates into CASSSGEGQPQHF. The variable domain in full, completed from reference TRBV2 and TRBJ1-5, reads EPEVTQTPSHQVTQMGQEVILRCVPISNHLYFYWYRQILGQKVEFLVSFYNNEISEKSEIFDDQFSVERPDGSNFTLKIRSTKLEDSAMYFCASSSGEGQPQHFGDGTRLSIL.

CDR3 sequence reads: CASSLVPSGGENEQYF. CDR3 nucleotide sequence: TGCGCCAGCAGCTTGGTACCTAGCGGGGGGGAGAACGAGCAGTACTTC. The V and J genes are TRBV5-1 and TRBJ2-7; TRBD2 agrees at 12 bases. Germline CDR1 reads SGHRS; CDR2 reads YFSETQ. The CDR3 runs 16 residues. The V segment lost 0 bases and the J segment 5 bases; nucleotides outside the gene matches: 6.

The genes are TRBV9 and TRBJ1-2; D uncertain. CDR3 length: 16 residues. Between the trimmed V and J ends, which lost 3 bases and 2 bases, there was a span of 17 bases. The germline gives CDR1 SGDLS, CDR2 YYNGEE. CDR3: CASSAFDKLLNYGYTF. The CDR3, as DNA: TGTGCCAGCAGCGCCTTCGACAAGTTGCTAAACTATGGCTACACCTTC.

The V call is TRBV5-1, the J call TRBJ1-1, with D possibly matching TRBD1 (5 bases). The CDR3 has 15 residues. The germline V gene has CDR1 SGHRS and CDR2 YFSETQ. With 0 bases removed from V and 0 bases from J, the gap between germline ends came to 9 bases. The CDR3 nucleotides are TGCGCCAGCAGCTTGGTAGCAGGGATGAACACTGAAGCTTTCTTT. This sequence encodes CASSLVAGMNTEAFF.

The rearrangement links TRBV7-3 to TRBJ2-3; 14 nucleotides line up with TRBD2. The CDR3 spans 17 residues. Germline V gives CDR1 SGHTA, CDR2 FQGTGA. The V segment lost 5 bases and the J segment 3 bases; nucleotides outside the gene matches: 7. Here the CDR3 reads CASSRSRLAGGTDTQYF. The CDR3 DNA reads as TGTGCCAGCAGCCGGAGCCGACTAGCGGGGGGGACAGATACGCAGTATTTT.

The rearrangement uses TRBV5-8 and TRBJ1-2; 8 bases match TRBD1. The CDR3 contains 15 residues. The V and J ends lost 0 bases and 7 bases, in that order; junction bases with no gene match: 8. Per germline, CDR1 SGHTS and CDR2 YDEGEE. The CDR3 region has the DNA TGTGCCAGCAGCTTGGGGGACAGGTCTTCGTCTGGCTACACCTTC. Translation gives CASSLGDRSSSGYTF.

The chain carries TRBV3-1 (or the pseudogene TRBV3-2) and TRBJ1-2; no firm D call. The CDR3 runs to 14 residues. Trimming shortened V by 4 bases and J by 0 bases, and 9 bases separated the two germline ends. CDR1 and CDR2 (germline): LGHDT, YNNKEL (reference sequence). CDR3 loop: CASSLTATNYGYTF. As DNA, the CDR3 is TGTGCCAGCAGCCTAACAGCTACTAACTATGGCTACACCTTC.

The gene calls are TRBV7-7 and TRBJ2-2, with TRBD1 matching over 7 bases. Germline CDR1 and CDR2: SSHAT and FNYEAQ (reference sequence). With 3 bases clipped from V and 7 bases from J, the junction kept 8 bases outside the gene matches. This CDR3 spans 15 amino acids. The CDR3 sequence: CASSLGQGDVGELFF. For the CDR3, the DNA is TGTGCCAGCAGCTTGGGTCAGGGGGATGTCGGGGAGCTGTTTTTT.

V and J are TRBV7-9 and TRBJ2-1; D unclear. The germline V gene encodes CDR1 SEHNR and CDR2 FQNEAQ (reference sequence). The CDR3 is 13 amino acids. Trimming cost V 0 bases and J 4 bases, with 4 bases left between them. This CDR3 reads CASSLAPYNEQFF. CDR3 DNA: TGTGCCAGCAGCTTAGCCCCGTACAATGAGCAGTTCTTC. Variable domain in full (rest from reference TRBV7-9 and TRBJ2-1): DTGVSQNPRHKITKRGQNVTFRCDPISEHNRLYWYRQTLGQGPEFLTYFQNEAQLEKSRLLSDRFSAERPKGSFSTLEIQRTEQGDSAMYLCASSLAPYNEQFFGPGTRLTVL.

The chain carries TRBV19 and TRBJ2-5; D is ambiguous. There are 13 residues in the CDR3. Germline V gene data show CDR1 as LNHDA and CDR2 as SQIVND (reference sequence). The V gene lost 3 bases and the J gene lost 3 bases, with 8 bases spanning the gap. The CDR3 loop reads CASSIRRKETQYF. The DNA of the CDR3 is TGTGCCAGTAGTATCCGGCGGAAAGAGACCCAGTACTTC. Combining the CDR3 with reference TRBV19 and TRBJ2-5 gives the whole variable domain DGGITQSPKYLFRKEGQNVTLSCEQNLNHDAMYWYRQDPGQGLRLIYYSQIVNDFQKGDIAEGYSVSREKKESFPLTVTSAQKNPTAFYLCASSIRRKETQYFGPGTRLLVL.